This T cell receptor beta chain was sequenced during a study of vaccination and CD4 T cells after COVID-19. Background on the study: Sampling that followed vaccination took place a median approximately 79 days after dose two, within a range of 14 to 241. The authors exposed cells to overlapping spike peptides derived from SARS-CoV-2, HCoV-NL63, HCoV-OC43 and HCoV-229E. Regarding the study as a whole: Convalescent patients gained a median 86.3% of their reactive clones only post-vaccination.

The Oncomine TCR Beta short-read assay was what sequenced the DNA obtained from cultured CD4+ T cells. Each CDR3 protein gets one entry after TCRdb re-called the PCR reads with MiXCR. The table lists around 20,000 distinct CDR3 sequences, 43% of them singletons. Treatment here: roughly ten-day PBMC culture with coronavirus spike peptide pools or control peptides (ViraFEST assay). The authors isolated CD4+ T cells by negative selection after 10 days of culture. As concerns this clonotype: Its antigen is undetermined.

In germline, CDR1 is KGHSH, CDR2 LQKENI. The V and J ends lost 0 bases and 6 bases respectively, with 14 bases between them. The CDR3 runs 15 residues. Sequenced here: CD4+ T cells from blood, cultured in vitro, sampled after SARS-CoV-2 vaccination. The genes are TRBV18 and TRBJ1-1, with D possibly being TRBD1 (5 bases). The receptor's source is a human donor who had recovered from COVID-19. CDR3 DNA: TGTGCCAGCTCACCACCGCCCTCTATAGGGGCTGAAGCTTTCTTT. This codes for CASSPPPSIGAEAFF.